The 28 T cell receptor beta chains below all came from one sample that was sequenced in a study of early T cells in non-severe SARS-CoV-2 infection. TCRdb reprocessed the 5' RACE reads via MiXCR and lists one record per CDR3 protein. The repertoire holds 95,000 to 150,000 distinct CDR3 sequences, with around 14% as singletons. The sequenced sample consisted of whole blood. Every receptor here comes from an adult who was a healthcare worker with PCR-confirmed SARS-CoV-2 infection or an uninfected control (not recorded which).

In the case of this clonotype: Being one base from a much bigger clone, this may be a read error. The chain uses TRBV7-9 and TRBJ2-1; tentatively, D is TRBD1 (6 bases). Looked up from germline, CDR1 is SEHNR and CDR2 is FQNEAQ (reference sequence). CDR3 length: 15 amino acids. CDR3 amino acids: CASSLGTVVSKEQIF. The DNA for the CDR3 is TGTGCCAGCAGCTTAGGGACAGTTGTTTCTAAGGAGCAGATCTTC.

The J gene is TRBJ2-1, the V gene TRBV2, with TRBD2 identical over 7 bases. There are 14 residues in the CDR3. V dropped 2 bases and J dropped 6; count of bases not matched to a gene: 4. Germline V CDR1 and CDR2: SNHLY, FYNNEI. The CDR3 loop is CASSEWLAANEQFF. The CDR3 DNA is TGTGCCAGCAGTGAATGGCTAGCGGCCAATGAGCAGTTCTTC.

This clonotype was counted a few times. CDR3 in DNA: TGCAGCGTTGAGCTTGGGAACGGGGCCAACGTCCTGACTTTC. It yields the protein CSVELGNGANVLTF. V is TRBV29-1 and J is TRBJ2-6; D unclear. Germline-derived CDR1 and CDR2 are SQVTM and ANQGSEA. V was cut by 3 bases and J by 4 bases, with 10 bases left in between. This CDR3 has 14 amino acids.

This sequence joins TRBV5-5 and TRBJ2-7; TRBD1 matches at 9 bases. The V segment lost 4 bases and the J segment 6 bases; nucleotides outside the gene matches: 8. The CDR3 has 14 residues. Germline loops: CDR1 SGHKS, CDR2 YYEKEE (reference sequence). The CDR3 DNA reads TGTGCCAGCAGCCCAGGACAGGGGAGCGTCGAGCAGTACTTC. It is translated as CASSPGQGSVEQYF.

This clonotype was observed many times. The chain is built from TRBV5-1 and TRBJ2-7; D is possibly TRBD1 (6 bases). The CDR3 extends over 13 amino acids. The germline CDR1 and CDR2 sequences are SGHRS and YFSETQ. With 4 bases removed from V and 3 bases from J, the gap between germline ends came to 11 bases. Written as DNA, the CDR3 is TGCGCCAGCAGCCCAGGACAGTACTACGAGCAGTACTTC. The encoded protein is CASSPGQYYEQYF.

The chain has TRBV14 and TRBJ1-3; no clear D gene. The CDR3 spans 16 residues. V lost 1 base, J lost 0 bases, and 10 bases lay in between. The V gene's germline CDR1 is SGHDN and CDR2 FVKESK. The chain's CDR3 is CASSQVTGLSGNTIYF. The CDR3, as DNA: TGTGCCAGCAGCCAAGTTACGGGTCTCTCTGGAAACACCATATATTTT. Supplemented by reference TRBV14 and TRBJ1-3, the full variable domain reads EAGVTQFPSHSVIEKGQTVTLRCDPISGHDNLYWYRRVMGKEIKFLLHFVKESKQDESGMPNNRFLAERTGGTYSTLKVQPAELEDSGVYFCASSQVTGLSGNTIYFGEGSWLTVV.

The V gene is TRBV18, the J gene TRBJ2-7; tentative D call: TRBD1 (6 bases). Germline lookup yields CDR1 KGHSH and CDR2 LQKENI. The CDR3 spans 15 residues. Trimming removed 2 bases at V and 5 bases at J, with 16 bases between. In nucleotides, the CDR3 is TGTGCCAGCTCACCAATCCGGGACACCCTCAACGAGCAGTACTTC. Translating it yields CASSPIRDTLNEQYF.

V and J are TRBV9 and TRBJ1-1; unclear D gene. This CDR3 spans 13 amino acids. From germline, CDR1 is SGDLS and CDR2 YYNGEE. The V end lost 0 bases, the J end lost 5 bases, and 8 bases lay between the germline ends. The CDR3 protein is CASSVAGKTEAFF. The CDR3 bases are TGTGCCAGCAGCGTAGCGGGGAAAACTGAAGCTTTCTTT. Full variable domain (outside the CDR3, taken from reference TRBV9 and TRBJ1-1): DSGVTQTPKHLITATGQRVTLRCSPRSGDLSVYWYQQSLDQGLQFLIQYYNGEERAKGNILERFSAQQFPDLHSELNLSSLELGDSALYFCASSVAGKTEAFFGQGTRLTVV.

This clonotype came up many times. V and J are TRBV28 and TRBJ2-7; D gene uncertain. The V gene's germline CDR1 is MDHEN and CDR2 SYDVKM. This CDR3 spans 15 amino acids. V dropped 4 bases and J dropped 6 bases, with 19 bases sitting between them. The CDR3 loop is CASSYGDTHSGEQYF. CDR3 bases: TGTGCCAGCAGTTACGGAGACACCCACTCAGGCGAGCAGTACTTC.

V usage is TRBV12-3 or TRBV12-4 and J usage is TRBJ2-5, with D possibly being TRBD1 or TRBD2 (6 bases each). This CDR3 is 15 amino acids long. The V end lost 2 bases, the J end lost 5 bases, and 15 bases lay between the germline ends. The CDR3 nucleotides are TGTGCCAGCAGTTTACCCGGGGGCCTAGGGGAGACCCAGTACTTC. Encoded protein: CASSLPGGLGETQYF.

CDR3 DNA sequence: TGCGCCAGCAGTGAAACTAGCGACTCCTACAATGAGCAGTTCTTC. Its translation is CASSETSDSYNEQFF. The genes are TRBV10-1 and TRBJ2-1, with 7 bases lining up with TRBD2. CDR3 length equals 15 residues. V was pared by 3 bases and J by 0 bases, with 2 bases of the junction left unmatched. CDR1 is WNHNN, CDR2 SYGVQD, per germline (reference sequence).

In its sample, this clonotype was seen a few times. J is TRBJ1-1 and V is TRBV12-3 or TRBV12-4; possibly TRBD1 for D (5 bases). This CDR3 is built from 13 residues. V was cut by 4 bases and J by 4 bases, with 10 bases left in between. CDR3 region: CASSWMGGTEAFF. Written as DNA, the CDR3 is TGTGCCAGCAGTTGGATGGGGGGCACTGAAGCTTTCTTT.

The chain employs TRBV30 and TRBJ1-1; D gene uncertain. Germline assignment: CDR1 GTSNPN and CDR2 SVGIG (reference sequence). This CDR3 contains 11 residues. Trimming removed 3 bases from V and 5 bases from J, with 7 bases in between. CDR3 amino acids: CAWSYRTEAFF. CDR3 sequence (DNA): TGTGCCTGGAGCTACCGGACTGAAGCTTTCTTT.

This chain joins TRBV10-3 and TRBJ1-5, with TRBD1 identical over 8 bases. CDR1 and CDR2 from the germline V gene are ENHRY and SYGVKD. J gave up 3 bases and V 6 bases, and 4 bases lay outside the gene matches. This CDR3 has 14 amino acids. The chain's CDR3 is CAISADRDNQPQHF. The DNA for the CDR3 is TGTGCCATCAGCGCGGACAGGGACAATCAGCCCCAGCATTTT.

This clonotype appeared a few times. The chain employs TRBV15 and TRBJ2-7; D uncertain. CDR3 length equals 15 residues. The germline V gene has CDR1 LNHNV and CDR2 YYDKDF (reference sequence). Trimming shortened V by 2 bases and J by 2 bases, and 13 bases separated the two germline ends. The CDR3 spells CATSRQILRTYEQYF. The CDR3 DNA reads TGTGCCACCAGCAGACAAATCCTACGAACCTACGAGCAGTACTTC.

V and J are TRBV29-1 and TRBJ1-2; D is undetermined. V was pared by 4 bases and J by 3 bases, with 12 bases between. The germline gives CDR1 SQVTM, CDR2 ANQGSEA. This CDR3 spans 13 amino acids. CDR3 residues: CSVGSISDYGYTF. As DNA, the CDR3 is TGCAGCGTTGGTAGTATCTCGGACTATGGCTACACCTTC.

The rearrangement links TRBV20-1 to TRBJ1-4; D is unclear. The germline V gene encodes CDR1 DFQATT and CDR2 SNEGSKA (reference sequence). Trimming left V 2 bases short and J 0 bases short, with 13 bases between. The CDR3 is 16 residues long. CDR3 in DNA: TGCAGTGCTAGAAAGGACTTAGCTGCAACTAATGAAAAACTGTTTTTT. Its protein is CSARKDLAATNEKLFF.

This clonotype was found a few times. This chain uses TRBV7-9 with TRBJ2-5, with D unresolved. This CDR3 comprises 14 residues. V gave up 1 base and J gave up 4 bases, with 10 bases separating them. The germline CDR1 and CDR2 sequences are SEHNR and FQNEAQ (reference sequence). Here the CDR3 DNA reads TGTGCCAGCAGCTTAGAGTCAGTGACAGAGACCCAGTACTTC. Its translation: CASSLESVTETQYF.

The rearrangement uses TRBV19 and TRBJ2-1; D possibly corresponds to TRBD2 (5 bases). The CDR3 extends over 14 amino acids. The germline V and J ends were trimmed by 4 bases and 3 bases, with 10 bases remaining between them. Germline CDR1 and CDR2: LNHDA and SQIVND (reference sequence). The CDR3 loop reads CASSTRLIYNEQFF. CDR3 DNA: TGTGCCAGTAGTACCCGACTAATCTACAATGAGCAGTTCTTC.

This clonotype has a handful of counts. The V and J genes are TRBV5-1 and TRBJ2-2; 9 positions agree with TRBD2. Trimming removed 1 base from V and 1 base from J; junction bases left unmatched: 2. The CDR3 has 16 residues. Germline V gene lookup returns CDR1 SGHRS and CDR2 YFSETQ. CDR3 sequence reads: CASSLLRGGNTGELFF. The DNA of the CDR3 is TGCGCCAGCAGCTTGCTGCGGGGGGGGAACACCGGGGAGCTGTTTTTT.

This clonotype was observed at least ten times. The chain couples TRBV29-1 to TRBJ1-1; D unclear. Trimming pared 6 bases from V and 1 base from J, leaving 9 bases between. The CDR3 is 12 residues long. Germline CDR1 reads SQVTM; CDR2 reads ANQGSEA. The CDR3, as DNA: TGCAGCGTGGCGCCTACGAACACTGAAGCTTTCTTT. Amino acid sequence: CSVAPTNTEAFF.

This chain connects TRBV29-1 to TRBJ1-3; perhaps TRBD1 as D (5 bases). The length of the CDR3 is 12 residues. V was cut by 7 bases and J by 5 bases, with 12 bases left in between. The V gene's germline CDR1 is SQVTM and CDR2 ANQGSEA. This chain's CDR3 is CSAQGRRNTIYF. The CDR3 DNA follows: TGCAGCGCCCAGGGAAGAAGAAACACCATATATTTT.

This clonotype has only a few counts. This rearrangement joins TRBV7-2 to TRBJ2-3; weak D call: TRBD1 (5 bases). Deletions cut 0 bases from V and 8 bases from J, with 6 bases between. The germline CDR1 and CDR2 sequences are SGHTA and FQGNSA. This CDR3 is 12 amino acids long. This CDR3 reads CASSLAQGTQYF. Written as DNA, the CDR3 is TGTGCCAGCAGCTTAGCGCAGGGTACGCAGTATTTT.

The J gene is TRBJ1-5, the V gene TRBV30; a weak D match, TRBD1 (5 bases). Trimming removed 1 base at V and 6 bases at J, with 13 bases between. CDR1 is GTSNPN, CDR2 SVGIG, per germline (reference sequence). The CDR3 is 14 amino acids. The CDR3 sequence is CAWSEVGRLQPQHF. The CDR3 region has the DNA TGTGCCTGGAGTGAGGTGGGGCGGCTTCAGCCCCAGCATTTT.

The rearrangement uses TRBV7-2 and TRBJ2-7; D is possibly TRBD1 or TRBD2 (5 bases each). CDR1 and CDR2 from the germline V gene are SGHTA and FQGNSA. The CDR3 extends over 14 amino acids. The V end lost 8 bases, the J end lost 6 bases, and 20 bases lay between the germline ends. CDR3 coding DNA: TGTGCCAGCTCAGATCGGGGCGGCCTAGCCGAGCAGTACTTC. Translation gives CASSDRGGLAEQYF.

The chain uses TRBV6-6 and TRBJ1-1, with no clear D. V lost 6 bases and J lost 4, with 12 bases in between. The CDR3 sequence is 13 residues long. Germline CDR1 and CDR2: MNHNY and SVGAGI (reference sequence). CDR3 sequence (DNA): TGTGCCAGCAGATGGGATGCGGGCACTGAAGCTTTCTTT. This gives the protein CASRWDAGTEAFF.

The chain couples TRBV30 to TRBJ1-4; no clear D. Deletions cut 3 bases from V and 8 bases from J, with 19 bases between. Germline V gives CDR1 GTSNPN, CDR2 SVGIG (reference sequence). The CDR3 contains 15 residues. As DNA, the CDR3 is TGTGCCTGGAGGACAAGACGGCCCGCAAGCGAAAAACTGTTTTTT. Its translation is CAWRTRRPASEKLFF.

This clonotype showed up just a few times. The rearrangement joins TRBV7-9 to TRBJ2-3, with D possibly TRBD2 on 5 matching bases. This CDR3 is built from 16 residues. V lost 1 base, J lost 2 bases, and 13 bases lay in between. Germline V gene data show CDR1 as SEHNR and CDR2 as FQNEAQ (reference sequence). CDR3 DNA sequence: TGTGCCAGCAGCTTAGGGAGATCGGGATTCACAGATACGCAGTATTTT. Translating it yields CASSLGRSGFTDTQYF.